Below, one T cell receptor (beta chain) is given with its context. Method: immunoSEQ multiplex PCR; TCRdb's copy keeps in-frame clones and lacks some. The table has around 90,000 clones, 90% to 95% seen once. This sample is drawn from a study of OX40 agonist ivuxolimab in advanced cancers. The wider study: The study treated patients with ivuxolimab, an agonistic anti-OX40 (CD134) antibody. Every patient in dose escalation had hepatocellular carcinoma, melanoma, renal cell or head and neck cancer. Patients were 82.7% male with ages roughly 20 to 80, mean about 60.

Systemic immunosuppression or a history of autoimmune disease excluded patients. The CDR3 extends over 14 amino acids. V lost 5 bases, J lost 5 bases, and 9 bases stayed unmatched. CDR1 and CDR2 (germline): SGHTA, FQGNSA. This receptor was obtained from an adult with an advanced solid tumor such as melanoma, head and neck, liver or kidney cancer. The chain links TRBV7-2 to TRBJ2-7; 7 bases line up with TRBD1. Source: CD4+ or CD8+ T cells sorted from blood, taken in a trial of the OX40 agonist ivuxolimab. The CDR3 loop is CASSTQTGAHEQYF. DNA for the CDR3: TGTGCCAGCAGCACACAAACAGGGGCCCACGAGCAGTACTTC.